This T cell receptor beta chain derives from a study of blood T cell repertoires in COVID-19. This clone was seen a single time. The authors' processing: It was from reference gene primer amplification that nucleated cell counts were estimated. The repertoire was sequenced with immunoSEQ multiplex PCR; TCRdb's copy has only in-frame clones and lacks some. That table is the source of V, J and clone size, and D and trimming were worked out from the DNA. The profile shows a few hundred thousand clones, approximately 80% of them singletons. Per germline, CDR1 MNHEY and CDR2 SMNVEV (reference sequence). This CDR3 comprises 16 residues. V shed 7 bases and J shed 4 bases, with 20 bases lying between them.

This chain joins TRBV27 and TRBJ2-1; D unclear. This receptor was identified in a woman aged 40 to 55 who had recovered from COVID-19. Source material: peripheral blood. CDR3 loop: CASKKYGDLTYNEQFF. CDR3 DNA sequence: TGTGCCAGCAAAAAATACGGAGACTTAACTTACAATGAGCAGTTCTTC.